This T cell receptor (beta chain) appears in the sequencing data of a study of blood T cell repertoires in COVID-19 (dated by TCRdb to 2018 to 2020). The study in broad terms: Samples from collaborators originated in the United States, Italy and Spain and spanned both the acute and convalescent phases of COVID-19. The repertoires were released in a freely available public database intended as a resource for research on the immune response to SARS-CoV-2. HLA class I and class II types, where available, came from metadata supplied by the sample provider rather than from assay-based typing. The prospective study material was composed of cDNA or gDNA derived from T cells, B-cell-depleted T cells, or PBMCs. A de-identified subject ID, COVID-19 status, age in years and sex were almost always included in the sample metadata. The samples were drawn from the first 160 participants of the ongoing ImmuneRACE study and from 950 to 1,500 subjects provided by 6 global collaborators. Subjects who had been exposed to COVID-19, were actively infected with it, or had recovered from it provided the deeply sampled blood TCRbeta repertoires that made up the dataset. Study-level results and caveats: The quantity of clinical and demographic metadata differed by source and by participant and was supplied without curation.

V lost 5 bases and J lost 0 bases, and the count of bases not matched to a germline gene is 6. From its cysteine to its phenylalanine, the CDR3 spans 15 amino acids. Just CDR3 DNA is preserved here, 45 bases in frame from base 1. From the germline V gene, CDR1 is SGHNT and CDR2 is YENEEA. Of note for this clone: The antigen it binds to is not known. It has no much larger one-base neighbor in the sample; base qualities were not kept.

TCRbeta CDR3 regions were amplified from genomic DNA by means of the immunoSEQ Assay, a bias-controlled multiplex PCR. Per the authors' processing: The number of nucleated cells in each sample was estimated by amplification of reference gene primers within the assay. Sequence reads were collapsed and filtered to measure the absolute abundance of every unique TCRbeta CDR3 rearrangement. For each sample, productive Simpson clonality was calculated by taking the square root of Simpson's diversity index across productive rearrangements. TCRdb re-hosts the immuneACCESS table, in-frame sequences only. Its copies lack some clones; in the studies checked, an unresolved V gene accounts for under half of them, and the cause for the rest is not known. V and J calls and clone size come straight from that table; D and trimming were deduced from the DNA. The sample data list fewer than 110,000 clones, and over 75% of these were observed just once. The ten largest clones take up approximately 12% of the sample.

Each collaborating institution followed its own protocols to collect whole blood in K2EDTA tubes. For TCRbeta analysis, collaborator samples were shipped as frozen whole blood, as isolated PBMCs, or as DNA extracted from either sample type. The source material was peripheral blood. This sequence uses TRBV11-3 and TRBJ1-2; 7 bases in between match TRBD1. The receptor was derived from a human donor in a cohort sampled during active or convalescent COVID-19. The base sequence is TGTGCCAGCAGCCCCCGGGACAGCCCTAACTATGGCTACACCTTC. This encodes CASSPRDSPNYGYTF.